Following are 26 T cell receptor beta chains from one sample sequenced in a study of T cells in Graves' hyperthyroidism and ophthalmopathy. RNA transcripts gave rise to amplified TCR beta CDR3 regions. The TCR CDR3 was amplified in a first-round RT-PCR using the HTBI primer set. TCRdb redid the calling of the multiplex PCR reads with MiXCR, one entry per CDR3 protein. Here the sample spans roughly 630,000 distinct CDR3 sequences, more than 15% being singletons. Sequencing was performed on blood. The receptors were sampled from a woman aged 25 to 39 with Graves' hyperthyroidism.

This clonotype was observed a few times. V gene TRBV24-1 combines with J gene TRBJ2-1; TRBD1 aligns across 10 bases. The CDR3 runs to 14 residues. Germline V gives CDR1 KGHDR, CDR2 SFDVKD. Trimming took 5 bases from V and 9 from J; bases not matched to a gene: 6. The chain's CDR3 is CATSVTGTGAEQFF. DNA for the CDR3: TGTGCCACCAGTGTAACCGGGACAGGGGCTGAGCAGTTCTTC.

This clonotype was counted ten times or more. DNA of the CDR3: TGTGCCATCAGTCCGGGACTAGATGGCGAGCAGTACTTC. Amino acids: CAISPGLDGEQYF. The chain links TRBV10-3 to TRBJ2-7; 8 nucleotides line up with TRBD2. There are 13 residues in the CDR3. Germline values: CDR1 ENHRY, CDR2 SYGVKD. J lost 6 bases, V lost 5 bases, and 6 bases had no gene match.

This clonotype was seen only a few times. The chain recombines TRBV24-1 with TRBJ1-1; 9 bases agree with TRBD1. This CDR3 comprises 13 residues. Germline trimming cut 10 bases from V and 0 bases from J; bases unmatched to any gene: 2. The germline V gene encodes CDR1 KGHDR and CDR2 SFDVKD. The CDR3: CATRTGVNTEAFF. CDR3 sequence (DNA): TGTGCCACTCGGACAGGGGTGAACACTGAAGCTTTCTTT.

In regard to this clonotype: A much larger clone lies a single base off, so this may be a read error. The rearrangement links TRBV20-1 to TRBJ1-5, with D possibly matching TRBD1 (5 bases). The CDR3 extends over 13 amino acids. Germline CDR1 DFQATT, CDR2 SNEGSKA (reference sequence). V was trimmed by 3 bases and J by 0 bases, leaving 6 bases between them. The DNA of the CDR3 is TGCAGTGCTAGGACAGATAGCAATCAGCCCCAGCATTTT. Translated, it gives CSARTDSNQPQHF.

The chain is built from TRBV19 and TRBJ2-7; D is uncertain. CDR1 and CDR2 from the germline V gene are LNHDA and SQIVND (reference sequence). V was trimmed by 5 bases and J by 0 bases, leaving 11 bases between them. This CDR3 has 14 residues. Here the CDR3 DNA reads TGTGCCAGTAGTTACGACTCCTCCTCCTACGAGCAGTACTTC. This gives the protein CASSYDSSSYEQYF. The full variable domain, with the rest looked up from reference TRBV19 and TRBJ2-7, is DGGITQSPKYLFRKEGQNVTLSCEQNLNHDAMYWYRQDPGQGLRLIYYSQIVNDFQKGDIAEGYSVSREKKESFPLTVTSAQKNPTAFYLCASSYDSSSYEQYFGPGTRLTVT.

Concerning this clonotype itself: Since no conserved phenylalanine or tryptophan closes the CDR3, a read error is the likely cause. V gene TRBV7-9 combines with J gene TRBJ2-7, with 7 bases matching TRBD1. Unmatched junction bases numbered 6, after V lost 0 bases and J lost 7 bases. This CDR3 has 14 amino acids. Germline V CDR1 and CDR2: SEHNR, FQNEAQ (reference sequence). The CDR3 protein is CASSLASTGDEQYL. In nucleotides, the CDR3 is TGTGCCAGCAGCTTAGCCTCCACAGGGGATGAGCAGTACCTC.

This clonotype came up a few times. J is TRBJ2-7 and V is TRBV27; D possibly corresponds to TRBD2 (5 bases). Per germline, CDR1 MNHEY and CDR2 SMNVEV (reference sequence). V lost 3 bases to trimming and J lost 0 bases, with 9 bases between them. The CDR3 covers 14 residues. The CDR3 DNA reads TGTGCCAGCAGTTTTGGGAGTAGCTCCTACGAGCAGTACTTC. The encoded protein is CASSFGSSSYEQYF.

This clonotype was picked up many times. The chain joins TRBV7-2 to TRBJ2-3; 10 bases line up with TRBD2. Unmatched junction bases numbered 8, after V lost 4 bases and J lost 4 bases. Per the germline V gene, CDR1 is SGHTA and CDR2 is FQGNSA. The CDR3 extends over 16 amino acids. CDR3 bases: TGTGCCAGCAGCTCCTTGGGACTAGCGAGCTCAGATACGCAGTATTTT. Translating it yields CASSSLGLASSDTQYF.

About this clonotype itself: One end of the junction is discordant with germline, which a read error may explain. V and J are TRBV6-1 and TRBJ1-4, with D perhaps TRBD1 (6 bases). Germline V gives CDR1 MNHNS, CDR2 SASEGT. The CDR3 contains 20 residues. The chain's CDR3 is CAISGTSQTGPLATNEKLFF. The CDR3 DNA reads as TGTGCCATCAGTGGGACCTCACAGACAGGCCCACTTGCAACTAATGAAAAACTGTTTTTT.

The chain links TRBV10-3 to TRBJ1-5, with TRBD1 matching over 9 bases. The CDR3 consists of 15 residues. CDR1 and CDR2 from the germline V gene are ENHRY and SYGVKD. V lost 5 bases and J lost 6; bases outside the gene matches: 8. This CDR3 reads CAISQPGQGGQPQHF. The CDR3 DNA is TGTGCCATCAGTCAACCGGGACAGGGCGGTCAGCCCCAGCATTTT.

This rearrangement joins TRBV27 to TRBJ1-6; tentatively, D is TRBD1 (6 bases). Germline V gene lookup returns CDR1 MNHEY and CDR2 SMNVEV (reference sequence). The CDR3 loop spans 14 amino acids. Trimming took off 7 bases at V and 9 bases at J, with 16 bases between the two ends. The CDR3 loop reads CASTPRGGGSPLHF. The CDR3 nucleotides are TGTGCCAGCACCCCCAGAGGGGGAGGTTCACCCCTCCACTTT.

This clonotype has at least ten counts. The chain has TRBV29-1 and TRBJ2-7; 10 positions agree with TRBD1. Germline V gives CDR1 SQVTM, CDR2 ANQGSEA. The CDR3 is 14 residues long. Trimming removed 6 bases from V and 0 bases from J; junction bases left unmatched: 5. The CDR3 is CSVKGQGSSYEQYF. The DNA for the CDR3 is TGCAGCGTGAAGGGACAGGGGAGCTCCTACGAGCAGTACTTC.

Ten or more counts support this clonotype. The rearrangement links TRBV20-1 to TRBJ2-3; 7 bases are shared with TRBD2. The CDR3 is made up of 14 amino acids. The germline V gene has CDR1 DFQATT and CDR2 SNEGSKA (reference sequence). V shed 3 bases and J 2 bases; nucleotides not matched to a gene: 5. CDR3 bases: TGCAGTGCTAGCCCTAGCGGAAACACAGATACGCAGTATTTT. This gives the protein CSASPSGNTDTQYF.

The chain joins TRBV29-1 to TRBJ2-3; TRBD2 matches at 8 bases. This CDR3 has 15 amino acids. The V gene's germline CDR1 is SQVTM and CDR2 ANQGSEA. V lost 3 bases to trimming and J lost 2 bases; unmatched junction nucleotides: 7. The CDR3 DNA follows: TGCAGCGTTGAGGGGGGCGGGGGGAACACAGATACGCAGTATTTT. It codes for CSVEGGGGNTDTQYF.

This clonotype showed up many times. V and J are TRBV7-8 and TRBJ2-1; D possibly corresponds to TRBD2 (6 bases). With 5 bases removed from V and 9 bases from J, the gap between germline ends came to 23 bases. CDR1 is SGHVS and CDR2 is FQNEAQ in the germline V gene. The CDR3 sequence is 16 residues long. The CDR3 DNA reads TGTGCCAGCAGCCACCCACGGCTAGCGAGGTGGGGTGAGCAGTTCTTC. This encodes CASSHPRLARWGEQFF.

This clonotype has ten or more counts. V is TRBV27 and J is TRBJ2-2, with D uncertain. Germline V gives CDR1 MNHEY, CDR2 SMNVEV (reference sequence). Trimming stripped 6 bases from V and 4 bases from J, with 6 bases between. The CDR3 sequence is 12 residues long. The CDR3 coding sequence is TGTGCCAGCAGCTTCGGCACCGGGGAGCTGTTTTTT. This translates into CASSFGTGELFF.

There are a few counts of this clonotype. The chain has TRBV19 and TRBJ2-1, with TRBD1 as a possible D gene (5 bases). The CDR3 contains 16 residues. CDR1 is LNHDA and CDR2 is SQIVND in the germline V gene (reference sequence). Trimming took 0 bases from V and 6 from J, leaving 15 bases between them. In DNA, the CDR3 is TGTGCCAGTAGTATAGACGGCAGGGTATCCGTCAATGAGCAGTTCTTC. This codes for CASSIDGRVSVNEQFF. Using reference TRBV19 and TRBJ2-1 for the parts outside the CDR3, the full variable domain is DGGITQSPKYLFRKEGQNVTLSCEQNLNHDAMYWYRQDPGQGLRLIYYSQIVNDFQKGDIAEGYSVSREKKESFPLTVTSAQKNPTAFYLCASSIDGRVSVNEQFFGPGTRLTVL.

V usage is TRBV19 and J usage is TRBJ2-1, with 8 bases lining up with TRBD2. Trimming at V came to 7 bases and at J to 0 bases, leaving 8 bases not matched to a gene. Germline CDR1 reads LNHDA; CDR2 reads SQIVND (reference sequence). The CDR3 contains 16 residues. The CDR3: CASTLTGGGSYNEQFF. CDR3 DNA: TGTGCCAGTACCCTAACCGGGGGGGGCTCCTACAATGAGCAGTTCTTC.

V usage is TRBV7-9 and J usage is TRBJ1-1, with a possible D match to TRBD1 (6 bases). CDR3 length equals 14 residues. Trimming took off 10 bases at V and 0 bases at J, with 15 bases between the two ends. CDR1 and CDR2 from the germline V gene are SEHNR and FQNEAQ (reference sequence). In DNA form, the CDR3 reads TGTGCCACGCAACACAGGGAGGTGAACACTGAAGCTTTCTTT. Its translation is CATQHREVNTEAFF.

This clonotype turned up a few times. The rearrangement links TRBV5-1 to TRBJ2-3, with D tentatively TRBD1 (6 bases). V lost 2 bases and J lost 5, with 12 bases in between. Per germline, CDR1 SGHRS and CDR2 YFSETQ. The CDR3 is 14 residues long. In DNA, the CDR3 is TGCGCCAGCAGCTTTCCAGGGGAGCTAGATACGCAGTATTTT. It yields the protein CASSFPGELDTQYF.

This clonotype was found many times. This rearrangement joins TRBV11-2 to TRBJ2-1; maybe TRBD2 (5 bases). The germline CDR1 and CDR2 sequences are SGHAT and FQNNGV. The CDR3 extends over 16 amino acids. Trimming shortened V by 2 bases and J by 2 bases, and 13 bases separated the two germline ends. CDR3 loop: CASSLIGVATYNEQFF. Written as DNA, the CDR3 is TGTGCCAGCAGCTTAATCGGAGTAGCGACCTACAATGAGCAGTTCTTC. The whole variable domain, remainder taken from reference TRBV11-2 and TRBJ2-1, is EAGVAQSPRYKIIEKRQSVAFWCNPISGHATLYWYQQILGQGPKLLIQFQNNGVVDDSQLPKDRFSAERLKGVDSTLKIQPAKLEDSAVYLCASSLIGVATYNEQFFGPGTRLTVL.

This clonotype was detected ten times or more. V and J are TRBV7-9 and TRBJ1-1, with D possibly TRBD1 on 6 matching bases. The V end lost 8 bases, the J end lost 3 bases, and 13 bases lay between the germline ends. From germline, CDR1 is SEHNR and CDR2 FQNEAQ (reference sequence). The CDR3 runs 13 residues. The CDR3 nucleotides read TGTGCCAGCTTGGGGGGCATGGACACTGAAGCTTTCTTT. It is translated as CASLGGMDTEAFF. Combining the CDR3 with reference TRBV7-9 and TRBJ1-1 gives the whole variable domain DTGVSQNPRHKITKRGQNVTFRCDPISEHNRLYWYRQTLGQGPEFLTYFQNEAQLEKSRLLSDRFSAERPKGSFSTLEIQRTEQGDSAMYLCASLGGMDTEAFFGQGTRLTVV.

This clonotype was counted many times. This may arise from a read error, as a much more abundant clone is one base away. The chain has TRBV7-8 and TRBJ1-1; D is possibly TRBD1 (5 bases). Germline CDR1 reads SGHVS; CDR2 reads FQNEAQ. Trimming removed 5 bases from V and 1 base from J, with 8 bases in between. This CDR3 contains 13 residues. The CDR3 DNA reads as TGTGCCAGCAGCCAACAGGAGAACACTGAAGCTTTCTTT. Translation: CASSQQENTEAFF.

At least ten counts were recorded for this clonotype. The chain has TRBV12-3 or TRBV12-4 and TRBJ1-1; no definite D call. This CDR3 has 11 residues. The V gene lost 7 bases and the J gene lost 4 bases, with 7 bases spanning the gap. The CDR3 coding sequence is TGTGCCAGCACCCCTGGCACTGAAGCTTTCTTT. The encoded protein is CASTPGTEAFF.

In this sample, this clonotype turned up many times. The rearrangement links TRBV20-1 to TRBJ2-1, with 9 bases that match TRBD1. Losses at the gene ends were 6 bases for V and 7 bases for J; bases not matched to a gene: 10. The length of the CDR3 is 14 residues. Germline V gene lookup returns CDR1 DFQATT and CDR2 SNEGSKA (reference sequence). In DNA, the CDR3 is TGCAGTGCCCGATATATACAGGGGGCGAATGAGCAGTTCTTC. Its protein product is CSARYIQGANEQFF.

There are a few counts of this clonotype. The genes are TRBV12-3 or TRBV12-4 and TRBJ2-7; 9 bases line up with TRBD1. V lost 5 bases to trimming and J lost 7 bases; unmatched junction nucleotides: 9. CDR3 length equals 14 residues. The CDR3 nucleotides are TGTGCCAGCAGTCTCGGGACAGGGACGATTGAGCAGTACTTC. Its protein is CASSLGTGTIEQYF.